The rows below give T cell receptor beta chains drawn from one sample of a study of graft-versus-host responses after intestinal transplantation. Only in-frame clones appear in the TCRdb table, and some are missing; sequencing was by immunoSEQ multiplex PCR. This table has about 97,000 clones, over 75% appearing once. Sequenced here: PBMCs, sampled roughly 68 weeks after intestinal transplant. The receptors originated from a human patient who received an intestinal transplant, so some T cells may come from the graft donor. The conserved cysteine and the conserved F or W are not part of the CDR3 here.

TRBJ2-4 | TRBV9 | ASSEQGHPKDIQY
TRBJ2-3 | TRBV4-1 | ASSQVASSVDTQY
TRBJ2-3 | TRBV13 | ASSLSLRGGTDTQY
TRBJ1-1 | TRBV10-3 | AGGGGRGTEAF
TRBJ1-1 | TRBV6-5 | ASSYPQSGNTEAF
TRBJ2-2 | TRBV5-4 | ASSLGRRQGAGELF
TRBJ1-6 | TRBV6-6 | ASMSHRLVDNSPLH
TRBJ1-4 | TRBV5-4 | ASKGQGSEKLF
TRBJ2-2 | TRBV11-2 | ASSLVFQGANTGELF
TRBJ2-1 | TRBV2 | AGSEVDRVNEQF
TRBJ1-6 | TRBV19 | ASSRSGDRGSPLH
TRBJ1-4 | TRBV13 | ASTARGGEKLF